This TCR beta chain originates from a study of neurological immune-mediated disorders. TCRdb redid the calling of the 5' RACE reads with MiXCR, one entry per CDR3 protein. The sample has about 30,000 distinct CDR3 sequences; about 15% are singletons. This clonotype was seen at least ten times. The ends were cut back, 4 bases at V and 1 base at J, with 15 bases in the middle. The CDR3 contains 16 residues. Germline V gene sequence: CDR1 KGHDR, CDR2 SFDVKD. Material: PBMCs. The chain is built from TRBV24-1 and TRBJ1-1, with a weak D call TRBD1 (6 bases). This TCR came from a man between 65 and 85 years old in good health. CDR3 DNA sequence: TGTGCCACCAGTGACCCTAGCGAGGGGGGGAACACTGAAGCTTTCTTT. It is translated as CATSDPSEGGNTEAFF.